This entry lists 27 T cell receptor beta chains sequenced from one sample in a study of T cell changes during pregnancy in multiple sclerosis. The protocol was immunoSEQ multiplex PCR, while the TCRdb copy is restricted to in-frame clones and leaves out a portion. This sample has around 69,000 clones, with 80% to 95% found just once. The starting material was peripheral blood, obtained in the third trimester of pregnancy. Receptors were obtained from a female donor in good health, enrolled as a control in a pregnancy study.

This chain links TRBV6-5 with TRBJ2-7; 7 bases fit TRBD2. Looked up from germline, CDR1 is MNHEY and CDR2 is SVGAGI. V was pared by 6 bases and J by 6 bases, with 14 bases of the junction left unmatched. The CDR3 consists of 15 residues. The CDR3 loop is CASSRPPGGSGEQYF. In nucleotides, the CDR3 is TGTGCCAGCAGCCGACCCCCTGGCGGGAGTGGCGAGCAGTACTTC.

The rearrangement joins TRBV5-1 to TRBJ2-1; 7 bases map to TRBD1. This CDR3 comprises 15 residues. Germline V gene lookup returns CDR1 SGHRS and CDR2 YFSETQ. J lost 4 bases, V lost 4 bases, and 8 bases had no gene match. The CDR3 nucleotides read TGCGCCAGCAGCGCCGGGACAGCAGATTACAATGAGCAGTTCTTC. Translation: CASSAGTADYNEQFF.

The CDR3 sequence is CASSLGTGSSYTF. The CDR3 bases are TGCGCCAGCAGCTTGGGGACAGGGTCTAGCTACACCTTC. This chain links TRBV5-1 with TRBJ1-2; 8 positions match TRBD1. The V gene's germline CDR1 is SGHRS and CDR2 YFSETQ. V lost 0 bases, J lost 9 bases, and 4 bases stayed unmatched. The CDR3 runs 13 residues.

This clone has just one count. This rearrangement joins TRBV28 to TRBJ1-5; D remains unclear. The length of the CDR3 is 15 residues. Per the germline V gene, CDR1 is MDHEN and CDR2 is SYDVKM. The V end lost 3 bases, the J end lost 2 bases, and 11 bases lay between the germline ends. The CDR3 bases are TGTGCCAGCAGTTTCTGGGTCGGAGGCAATCAGCCCCAGCATTTT. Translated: CASSFWVGGNQPQHF.

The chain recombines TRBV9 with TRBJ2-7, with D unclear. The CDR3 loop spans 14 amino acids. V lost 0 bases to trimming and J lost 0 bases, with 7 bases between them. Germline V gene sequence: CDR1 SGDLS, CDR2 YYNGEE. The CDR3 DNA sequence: TGTGCCAGCAGCGTAGGAGACAACTCCTACGAGCAGTACTTC. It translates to CASSVGDNSYEQYF.

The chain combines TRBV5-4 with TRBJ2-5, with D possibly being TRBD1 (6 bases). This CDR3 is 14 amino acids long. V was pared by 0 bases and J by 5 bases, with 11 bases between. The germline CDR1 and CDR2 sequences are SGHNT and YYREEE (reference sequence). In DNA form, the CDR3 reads TGTGCCAGCAGCTTGGGGGGGCCCACGGAGACCCAGTACTTC. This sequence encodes CASSLGGPTETQYF.

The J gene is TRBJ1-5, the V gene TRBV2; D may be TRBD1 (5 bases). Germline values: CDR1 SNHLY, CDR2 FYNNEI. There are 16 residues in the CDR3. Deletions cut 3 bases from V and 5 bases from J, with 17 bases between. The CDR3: CASSDVRGAGYQPQHF. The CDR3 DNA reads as TGTGCCAGCAGTGATGTTCGCGGGGCAGGCTATCAGCCCCAGCATTTT. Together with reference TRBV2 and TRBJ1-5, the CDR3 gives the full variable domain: EPEVTQTPSHQVTQMGQEVILRCVPISNHLYFYWYRQILGQKVEFLVSFYNNEISEKSEIFDDQFSVERPDGSNFTLKIRSTKLEDSAMYFCASSDVRGAGYQPQHFGDGTRLSIL.

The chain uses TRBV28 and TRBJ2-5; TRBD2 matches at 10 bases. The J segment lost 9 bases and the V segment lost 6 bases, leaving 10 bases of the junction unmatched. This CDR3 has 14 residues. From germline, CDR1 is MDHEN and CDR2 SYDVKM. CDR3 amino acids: CASREREGLRAQYF. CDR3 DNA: TGTGCCAGCAGGGAGCGGGAGGGGCTCCGTGCCCAGTACTTC.

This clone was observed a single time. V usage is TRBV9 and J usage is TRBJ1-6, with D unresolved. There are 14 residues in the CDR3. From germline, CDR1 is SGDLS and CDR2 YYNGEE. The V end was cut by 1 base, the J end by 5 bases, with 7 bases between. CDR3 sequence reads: CASSVNGNNSPLHF. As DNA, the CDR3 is TGTGCCAGCAGCGTAAACGGGAATAATTCACCCCTCCACTTT.

The CDR3 spells CASSPTNRYNEQFF. In DNA form, the CDR3 reads TGTGCCAGCAGCCCCACTAACCGGTACAATGAGCAGTTCTTC. The J gene is TRBJ2-1, the V gene TRBV28; unclear D gene. CDR3 length equals 14 residues. V lost 6 bases and J lost 4, with 13 bases in between. Germline V gene lookup returns CDR1 MDHEN and CDR2 SYDVKM.

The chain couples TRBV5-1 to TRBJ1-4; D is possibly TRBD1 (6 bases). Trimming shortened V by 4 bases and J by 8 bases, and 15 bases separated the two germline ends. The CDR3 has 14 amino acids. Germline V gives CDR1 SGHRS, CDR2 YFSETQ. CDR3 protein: CASSRDTGREKLFF. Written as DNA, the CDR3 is TGCGCCAGCAGCCGGGACACCGGCCGGGAAAAACTGTTTTTT.

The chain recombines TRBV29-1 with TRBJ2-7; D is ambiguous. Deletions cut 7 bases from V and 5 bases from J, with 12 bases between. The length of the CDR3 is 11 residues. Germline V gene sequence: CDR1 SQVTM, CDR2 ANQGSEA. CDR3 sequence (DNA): TGCAGCGCCACGCGTGATAACGAGCAGTACTTC. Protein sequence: CSATRDNEQYF.

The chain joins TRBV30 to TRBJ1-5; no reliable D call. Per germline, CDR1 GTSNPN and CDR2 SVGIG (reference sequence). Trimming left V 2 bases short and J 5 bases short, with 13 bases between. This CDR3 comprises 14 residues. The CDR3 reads CAWSLGLGDQPQHF. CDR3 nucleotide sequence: TGTGCCTGGAGTCTCGGCTTGGGCGATCAGCCCCAGCATTTT. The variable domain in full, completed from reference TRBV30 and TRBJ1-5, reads SQTIHQWPATLVQPVGSPLSLECTVEGTSNPNLYWYRQAAGRGLQLLFYSVGIGQISSEVPQNLSASRPQDRQFILSSKKLLLSDSGFYLCAWSLGLGDQPQHFGDGTRLSIL.

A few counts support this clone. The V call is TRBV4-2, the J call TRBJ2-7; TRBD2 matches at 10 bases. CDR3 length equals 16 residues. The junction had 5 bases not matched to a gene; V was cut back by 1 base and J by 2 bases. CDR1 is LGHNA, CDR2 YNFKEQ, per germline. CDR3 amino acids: CASSQVASGGTYEQYF. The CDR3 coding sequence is TGTGCCAGCAGCCAAGTTGCTAGCGGGGGAACCTACGAGCAGTACTTC.

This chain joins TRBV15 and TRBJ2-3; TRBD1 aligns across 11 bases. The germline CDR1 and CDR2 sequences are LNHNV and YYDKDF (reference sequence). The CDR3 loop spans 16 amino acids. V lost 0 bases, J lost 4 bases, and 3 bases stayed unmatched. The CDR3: CATSRDPGQGADTQYF. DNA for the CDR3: TGTGCCACCAGCAGAGATCCGGGACAGGGGGCAGATACGCAGTATTTT.

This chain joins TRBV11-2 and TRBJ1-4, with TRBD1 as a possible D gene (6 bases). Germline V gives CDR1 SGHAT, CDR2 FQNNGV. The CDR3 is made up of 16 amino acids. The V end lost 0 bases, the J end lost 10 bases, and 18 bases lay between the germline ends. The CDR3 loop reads CASSLDRGARRGKLFF. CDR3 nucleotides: TGTGCCAGCAGCTTAGATCGGGGGGCTCGACGGGGAAAACTGTTTTTT.

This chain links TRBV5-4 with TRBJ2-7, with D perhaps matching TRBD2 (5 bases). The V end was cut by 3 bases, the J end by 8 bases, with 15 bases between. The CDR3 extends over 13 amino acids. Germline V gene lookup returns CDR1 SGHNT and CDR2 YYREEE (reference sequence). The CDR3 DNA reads TGTGCCAGCAGCTCAACTCCTAGCTATAAGCAGTACTTC. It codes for CASSSTPSYKQYF.

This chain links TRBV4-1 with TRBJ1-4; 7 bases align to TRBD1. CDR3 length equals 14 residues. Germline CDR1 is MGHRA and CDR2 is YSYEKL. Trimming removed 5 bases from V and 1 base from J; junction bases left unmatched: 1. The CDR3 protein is CASSRGQTNEKLFF. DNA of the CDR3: TGCGCCAGCAGCAGGGGGCAAACTAATGAAAAACTGTTTTTT.

This chain's CDR3 is CASSLIPRTGRGETQYF. In DNA form, the CDR3 reads TGTGCCAGCAGCTTAATTCCCCGGACAGGGAGGGGGGAGACCCAGTACTTC. The chain links TRBV7-9 to TRBJ2-5, with a tentative D call TRBD1 (8 bases). Per germline, CDR1 SEHNR and CDR2 FQNEAQ (reference sequence). The CDR3 is 17 amino acids. With 2 bases removed from V and 5 bases from J, the gap between germline ends came to 21 bases.

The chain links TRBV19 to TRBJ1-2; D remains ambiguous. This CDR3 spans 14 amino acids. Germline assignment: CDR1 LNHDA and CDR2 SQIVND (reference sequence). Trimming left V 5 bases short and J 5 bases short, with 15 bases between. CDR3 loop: CASSREQSPYGYTF. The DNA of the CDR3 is TGTGCCAGTAGTCGGGAACAAAGCCCTTATGGCTACACCTTC.

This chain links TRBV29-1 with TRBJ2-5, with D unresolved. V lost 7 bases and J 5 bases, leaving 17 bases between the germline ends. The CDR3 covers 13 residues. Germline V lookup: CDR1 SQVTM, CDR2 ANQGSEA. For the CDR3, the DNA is TGCAGCGCTGCGGCCCAAGCTGGGGAGACCCAGTACTTC. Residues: CSAAAQAGETQYF. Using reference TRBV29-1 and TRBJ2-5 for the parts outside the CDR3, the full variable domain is SAVISQKPSRDICQRGTSLTIQCQVDSQVTMMFWYRQQPGQSLTLIATANQGSEATYESGFVIDKFPISRPNLTFSTLTVSNMSPEDSSIYLCSAAAQAGETQYFGPGTRLLVL.

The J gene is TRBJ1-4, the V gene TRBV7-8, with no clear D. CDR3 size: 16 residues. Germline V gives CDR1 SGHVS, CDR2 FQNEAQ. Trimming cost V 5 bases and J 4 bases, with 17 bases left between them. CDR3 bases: TGTGCCAGCAGCGTCGAAGGCCCGAGGGTTAATGAAAAACTGTTTTTT. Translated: CASSVEGPRVNEKLFF.

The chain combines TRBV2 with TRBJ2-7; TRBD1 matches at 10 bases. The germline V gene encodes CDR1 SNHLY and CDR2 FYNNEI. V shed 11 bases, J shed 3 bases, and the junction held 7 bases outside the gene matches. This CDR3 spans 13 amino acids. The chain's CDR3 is CAGRDRGYYEQYF. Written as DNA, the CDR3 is TGTGCCGGGCGGGACAGGGGCTACTACGAGCAGTACTTC.

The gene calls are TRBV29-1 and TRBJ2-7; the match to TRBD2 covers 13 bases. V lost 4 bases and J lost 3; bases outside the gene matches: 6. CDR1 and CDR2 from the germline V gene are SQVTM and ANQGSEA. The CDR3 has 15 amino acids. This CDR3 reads CSVGLRTSGSYEQYF. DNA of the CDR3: TGCAGCGTTGGCCTTCGGACTAGCGGGAGCTACGAGCAGTACTTC.

CDR3 in DNA: TGTGCCAGCAGCTTGACAGGGTTCACTGAAGCTTTCTTT. Protein product: CASSLTGFTEAFF. V and J are TRBV7-9 and TRBJ1-1; 7 nucleotides align to TRBD1. The CDR3 is 13 residues long. Germline CDR1 and CDR2: SEHNR and FQNEAQ (reference sequence). V was pared by 3 bases and J by 4 bases, with 2 bases of the junction left unmatched.

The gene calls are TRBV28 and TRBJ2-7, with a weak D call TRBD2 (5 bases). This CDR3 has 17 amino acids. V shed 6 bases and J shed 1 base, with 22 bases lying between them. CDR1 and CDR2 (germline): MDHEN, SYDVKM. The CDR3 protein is CASRVPRGSGLSYEQYF. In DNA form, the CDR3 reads TGTGCCAGCAGGGTACCCCGGGGAAGCGGACTGTCCTACGAGCAGTACTTC.

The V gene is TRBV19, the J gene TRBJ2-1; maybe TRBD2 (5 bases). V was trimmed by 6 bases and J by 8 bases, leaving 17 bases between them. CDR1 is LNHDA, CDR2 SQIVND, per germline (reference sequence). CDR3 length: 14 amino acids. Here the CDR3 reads CASSQGPGFYEQFF. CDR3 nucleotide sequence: TGTGCCAGTAGCCAAGGGCCGGGGTTCTATGAGCAGTTCTTC.